This T cell receptor (beta chain) originates from a study of cytomegalovirus exposure and HLA in healthy donors. TCRdb's copy holds only in-frame clones and misses some; the assay was immunoSEQ multiplex PCR. This table holds under 200,000 clones, about 90% found once. Sequencing input: PBMCs. The clonotype originates from a woman between 18 and 29 years old in good health and CMV-seropositive.

CDR3 DNA: TGTGCCAGCAGCTTGGGCGACAGGGGAAGAAACACCATATATTTT. Translating gives CASSLGDRGRNTIYF. The chain recombines TRBV5-4 with TRBJ1-3; the match to TRBD1 covers 8 bases. V was clipped by 0 bases and J by 5 bases; unmatched bases: 4. This CDR3 comprises 15 residues. Germline V lookup: CDR1 SGHNT, CDR2 YYREEE (reference sequence).